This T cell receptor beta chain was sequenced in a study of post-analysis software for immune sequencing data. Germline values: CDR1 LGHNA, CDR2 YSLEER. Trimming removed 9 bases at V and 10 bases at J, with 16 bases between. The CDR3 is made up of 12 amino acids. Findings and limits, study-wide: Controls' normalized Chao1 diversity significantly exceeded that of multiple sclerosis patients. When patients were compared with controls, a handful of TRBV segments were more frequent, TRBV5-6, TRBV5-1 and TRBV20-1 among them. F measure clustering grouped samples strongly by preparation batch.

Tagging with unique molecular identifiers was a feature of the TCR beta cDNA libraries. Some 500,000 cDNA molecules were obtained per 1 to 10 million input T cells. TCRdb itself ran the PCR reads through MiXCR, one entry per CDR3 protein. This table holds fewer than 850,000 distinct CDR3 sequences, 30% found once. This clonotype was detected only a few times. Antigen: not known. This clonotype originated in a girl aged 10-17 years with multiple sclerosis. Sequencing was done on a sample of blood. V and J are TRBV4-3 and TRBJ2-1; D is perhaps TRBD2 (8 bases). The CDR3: CARGTRGREQFF. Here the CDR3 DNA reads TGCGCCAGGGGGACTAGGGGGCGGGAGCAGTTCTTC.